These T cell receptor beta chains were read from a single sample in a study of T cells in Graves' hyperthyroidism and ophthalmopathy. Using its own MiXCR run on the multiplex PCR reads, TCRdb lists one record per CDR3 protein. Of around 500,000 distinct CDR3 sequences in the sample, roughly 15% are singletons; the top ten hold around 14%. Specimen: blood. These TCRs come from a woman aged 40-49 years with Graves' hyperthyroidism. The CDR3 runs from the conserved cysteine through the conserved F or W. Fields, in order: J gene, V gene, D gene, clone size, CDR3 DNA, CDR3 protein. A D gene is named only where the DNA matches it firmly. The size entry is marked missing in some rows and otherwise reads once, few, many or a size class.

J gene: TRBJ2-1; V gene: TRBV29-1; D gene: -; clone size: -; CDR3 DNA: TGCAGCGTTGGAAGTCGGGGGAGCTCCTACAATGAGCAGTTCTTC; CDR3 protein: CSVGSRGSSYNEQFF
J gene: TRBJ2-7; V gene: TRBV27; D gene: -; clone size: many; CDR3 DNA: TGTGCCAGCAGCCCGAGGGGTCCCTACGAGCAGTACTTC; CDR3 protein: CASSPRGPYEQYF
J gene: TRBJ2-7; V gene: TRBV3-1; D gene: TRBD2; clone size: -; CDR3 DNA: TGTGCCAGCAGCCAAGTTACGGGAGGGAAGGGCTACGAGCAGTACTTC; CDR3 protein: CASSQVTGGKGYEQYF
J gene: TRBJ1-3; V gene: TRBV3-1; D gene: -; clone size: many; CDR3 DNA: TGTGCCAGCACCTCAAACTCTGGAAACACCATATATTTT; CDR3 protein: CASTSNSGNTIYF
J gene: TRBJ2-1; V gene: TRBV27; D gene: TRBD1; clone size: many; CDR3 DNA: TGTGCCAGCAGTTTTGGGACAGGGGATTTGAATGAGCAGTTCTTC; CDR3 protein: CASSFGTGDLNEQFF
J gene: TRBJ1-1; V gene: TRBV19; D gene: -; clone size: -; CDR3 DNA: TGTGCCAGTAGCCAGGAAGCGAACACTGAAGCTTTCTTT; CDR3 protein: CASSQEANTEAFF
J gene: TRBJ2-1; V gene: TRBV18; D gene: -; clone size: many; CDR3 DNA: TGTGCCAGCTCACCCGGGTGGAGGGGCAGCCTCAATGAGCAGTTCTTC; CDR3 protein: CASSPGWRGSLNEQFF
J gene: TRBJ2-2; V gene: TRBV28; D gene: -; clone size: many; CDR3 DNA: TGTGCCAGCAGTTTAGTCCGGCCCGGGGAGCTGTTTTTT; CDR3 protein: CASSLVRPGELFF
J gene: TRBJ2-5; V gene: TRBV5-6; D gene: -; clone size: -; CDR3 DNA: TGTGCCAGCAGCAACGGACAGCACCAAGAGACCCAGTACTTC; CDR3 protein: CASSNGQHQETQYF
J gene: TRBJ1-4; V gene: TRBV10-3; D gene: -; clone size: few; CDR3 DNA: TGTGCCATCAGTGATCGGGGGTCGGCGTCAGGAAAACTGTTTTTT; CDR3 protein: CAISDRGSASGKLFF
J gene: TRBJ2-7; V gene: TRBV2; D gene: TRBD1; clone size: many; CDR3 DNA: TGTGCCAGCGGGGCCGGGACAGGGGGTTGTGAGCAGTACTTC; CDR3 protein: CASGAGTGGCEQYF
J gene: TRBJ2-1; V gene: TRBV11-2; D gene: TRBD2; clone size: many; CDR3 DNA: TGTGCCAGCAGGAAACGAGGACTAGCGGGAGCGAGCTCCTACAATGAGCAGTTCTTC; CDR3 protein: CASRKRGLAGASSYNEQFF
J gene: TRBJ1-2; V gene: TRBV7-8; D gene: -; clone size: many; CDR3 DNA: TGTGCCAGCAACCCGGGACAACTTAACTATGGCTACACCTTC; CDR3 protein: CASNPGQLNYGYTF
J gene: TRBJ1-6; V gene: TRBV11-3; D gene: -; clone size: many; CDR3 DNA: TGTGCCAGCAGCGGACCTCGGACGTGGGGTAATTCACCCCTCCACTTT; CDR3 protein: CASSGPRTWGNSPLHF
J gene: TRBJ2-7; V gene: TRBV20-1; D gene: TRBD1; clone size: many; CDR3 DNA: TGCAGTGCTAGTAAGGGACAGGGGTTCTCCTACGAGCAGTACTTC; CDR3 protein: CSASKGQGFSYEQYF
J gene: TRBJ2-1; V gene: TRBV20-1; D gene: TRBD2; clone size: few; CDR3 DNA: TGCAGTACGCCCCGGGGAGGGCCAGAGGGTGAGCAGTTCTTC; CDR3 protein: CSTPRGGPEGEQFF
J gene: TRBJ2-1; V gene: TRBV11-3; D gene: TRBD1; clone size: once; CDR3 DNA: TGTGCCAGCAGCTTAGATCGGATCGGGGACAGGGGTATATACGAGAAGTTCTTC; CDR3 protein: CASSLDRIGDRGIYEKFF
J gene: TRBJ1-2; V gene: TRBV19; D gene: -; clone size: -; CDR3 DNA: TGTGCCAGTAGTTCTTCCGGGACCTCAGAGAGTAGCTACACCTTC; CDR3 protein: CASSSSGTSESSYTF